This T cell receptor beta chain was documented in a study of Ad26.COV2.S vaccination and SARS-CoV-2 variants. Study at large: Once or twice, 56 days apart, Ad26.COV2.S was delivered intramuscularly. General observations from the study: Individuals receiving vaccine had higher spike-specific TCR breadth than placebo recipients did.

Treatment noted: about 20 received Ad26.COV2.S at low or high dose, single or two shots; 5 received placebo; per-sample allocation not given. The samples date from day 63 after the first vaccine or placebo injection. What was given as vaccine was an Ad26 vector encoding Wuhan-strain SARS-CoV-2 spike. The V end was cut by 3 bases, the J end by 2 bases, with 8 bases between. The CDR3 has 14 residues. Germline lookup yields CDR1 LNHDA and CDR2 SQIVND (reference sequence). Comments on this clone: As yet, its antigen is unknown.

The assay was immunoSEQ multiplex PCR, and TCRdb's table has in-frame clones only and misses some. This repertoire shows some 460,000 clones, approximately 90% found once; its top ten account for more than 1.5%. This specimen was peripheral blood, taken in a trial of Ad26.COV2.S vaccine versus placebo. The rearrangement links TRBV19 to TRBJ1-3; weak D call: TRBD1 (5 bases). The TCR was taken from a person aged 18-60 years who received the Ad26.COV2.S COVID-19 vaccine or a placebo. For the CDR3, the DNA is TGTGCCAGTAGTATTGGGGGAGCTGGAAACACCATATATTTT. Its protein product is CASSIGGAGNTIYF.